These 10 T cell receptor beta chains originate from one sample sequenced in a study of shared clonotypes between healthy human individuals (dated by TCRdb to 2020 to 2022). CD8 naive samples were CD45RO-negative cells positively selected for CCR7, giving a CD45RA+CCR7+ population that excluded TemRA cells. The library was obtained by the immunoSEQ multiplex PCR assay. Not all clones reach the TCRdb copy of this immuneACCESS table, which keeps in-frame sequences only. Checked studies attribute under half of the gap to unresolved V genes and leave the rest unexplained. Counted in this sample were about 2.1 million clones; 93% of them appeared once. The ten largest make up 1.5% to 2% of the sample. Source material: naive CD8+ T cells from PBMCs. The cell subset or site label, read with the paper, signifies: CD45RA+CCR7+. The origin of the receptors is a man aged 18 to 29 in good health. Some clones in this sample may be carry-over from other donors' samples.

The chain joins TRBV4-3 to TRBJ2-1; D possibly corresponds to TRBD1 (6 bases). The V end lost 0 bases, the J end lost 3 bases, and 18 bases lay between the germline ends. This CDR3 region has 18 residues. Germline V gene lookup returns CDR1 LGHNA and CDR2 YSLEER. For the CDR3, the DNA is TGCGCCAGCAGCCAAGATTCCTGGGGGCTAGGAGACTACAATGAGCAGTTCTTC. This sequence encodes CASSQDSWGLGDYNEQFF.

This chain links TRBV5-1 with TRBJ2-1; 10 nucleotides agree with TRBD2. Trimming at V came to 4 bases and at J to 5 bases, leaving 9 bases not matched to a gene. Germline lookup yields CDR1 SGHRS and CDR2 YFSETQ. This CDR3 contains 16 residues. The CDR3, as DNA: TGCGCCAGCAGCCTCACTAGCGGGATGAGGCACAATGAGCAGTTCTTC. Its protein is CASSLTSGMRHNEQFF.

In its sample, this clone was seen once. The chain joins TRBV7-9 to TRBJ2-7; 8 bases are shared with TRBD2. Germline CDR1 is SEHNR and CDR2 is FQNEAQ (reference sequence). The J segment lost 2 bases and the V segment lost 0 bases, leaving 0 bases of the junction unmatched. The CDR3 covers 14 residues. The CDR3, as DNA: TGTGCCAGCAGCTTAGCGCGGGGGGCCTACGAGCAGTACTTC. This encodes CASSLARGAYEQYF.

For this clone: Different DNA sequences within this sample yield the same CDR3. The chain's CDR3 is CSVLAYEQYF. The CDR3 coding sequence is TGCAGCGTTCTTGCCTACGAGCAGTACTTC. V usage is TRBV29-1 and J usage is TRBJ2-7; D is uncertain. Germline CDR1 is SQVTM and CDR2 is ANQGSEA. CDR3 size: 10 residues. Trimming pared 5 bases from V and 2 bases from J, leaving 4 bases between.

In its sample, this clone was seen once. The gene calls are TRBV15 and TRBJ2-1, with D perhaps TRBD2 (5 bases). There are 16 residues in the CDR3. Trimming removed 5 bases at V and 3 bases at J, with 17 bases between. Germline CDR1 is LNHNV and CDR2 is YYDKDF (reference sequence). CDR3 residues: CATSPTAGVFYNEQFF. The DNA for the CDR3 is TGTGCCACCAGCCCGACCGCGGGTGTATTCTACAATGAGCAGTTCTTC.

The chain uses TRBV2 and TRBJ2-7; tentative D call: TRBD1 (6 bases). The CDR3 covers 12 residues. V was shortened by 8 bases and J by 6 bases, with 14 bases between the two germline ends. Germline CDR1 reads SNHLY; CDR2 reads FYNNEI. This CDR3 reads CASEPRGSEQYF. The CDR3 coding sequence is TGTGCCAGCGAACCGAGGGGGAGCGAGCAGTACTTC.

In the case of this clone: Within the sample, other DNA sequences also encode this same CDR3. The V call is TRBV28, the J call TRBJ2-1; 8 bases line up with TRBD2. Per germline, CDR1 MDHEN and CDR2 SYDVKM. This CDR3 is 14 amino acids long. Unmatched junction bases numbered 10, after V lost 7 bases and J lost 8 bases. CDR3 DNA sequence: TGTGCCAGCACCACGGGGCTAGCGGGCTATGAGCAGTTCTTC. It yields the protein CASTTGLAGYEQFF. The entire variable domain, with the rest obtained from reference TRBV28 and TRBJ2-1, is as follows: DVKVTQSSRYLVKRTGEKVFLECVQDMDHENMFWYRQDPGLGLRLIYFSYDVKMKEKGDIPEGYSVSREKKERFSLILESASTNQTSMYLCASTTGLAGYEQFFGPGTRLTVL.

The chain uses TRBV9 and TRBJ2-3; a possible D gene is TRBD1 (6 bases). CDR1 and CDR2 from the germline V gene are SGDLS and YYNGEE. V was pared by 3 bases and J by 5 bases, with 16 bases between. CDR3 length equals 15 residues. The DNA of the CDR3 is TGTGCCAGCAGCGGAACAGGGTGGGCCGGAGATACGCAGTATTTT. It codes for CASSGTGWAGDTQYF.

The V gene is TRBV12-5, the J gene TRBJ2-1; the D is unclear. This CDR3 region has 17 residues. V dropped 4 bases and J dropped 0 bases, with 16 bases sitting between them. Per germline, CDR1 LGHNT and CDR2 FRNRAP. CDR3 DNA: TGTGCTAGTGGTTCGGCCGGTGTCGCCCCCTCCTACAATGAGCAGTTCTTC. Protein product: CASGSAGVAPSYNEQFF.

Note on this clone: Other nucleotide sequences from this sample produce the same CDR3. This sequence joins TRBV5-4 and TRBJ2-7; D gene ambiguous. Germline V gene sequence: CDR1 SGHNT, CDR2 YYREEE (reference sequence). The V gene lost 3 bases and the J gene lost 4 bases, with 5 bases spanning the gap. This CDR3 region has 11 residues. CDR3 residues: CASSSAYEQYF. The DNA of the CDR3 is TGTGCCAGCAGCTCGGCATACGAGCAGTACTTC.